This T cell receptor (beta chain) was captured by sequencing in a study of T cells in Graves' hyperthyroidism and ophthalmopathy. Study-level results: In the blood, most expanded thyroid clonotypes above 0.001 appeared as well.

Amplified TCR beta CDR3 regions came from RNA transcripts. Using the HTBI primer set, a first-round RT-PCR was run on the TCR CDR3. A single record per CDR3 protein comes from TCRdb applying MiXCR to the multiplex PCR reads. The table shows hundreds of thousands of distinct CDR3 sequences, with approximately 15% occurring only once. A word on this clonotype: What it binds is unknown.

Deletions cut 3 bases from V and 2 bases from J, with 14 bases between. CDR3 length: 14 amino acids. The germline CDR1 and CDR2 sequences are SQVTM and ANQGSEA. Patients were excluded because of uncontrolled infection, other autoimmune disease, pregnancy or lactation. Clinical symptoms, serum thyroxine, TRAb, thyroid ultrasound and orbital computed tomography established diagnosis. The chain has TRBV29-1 and TRBJ2-7; the D gene is possibly TRBD2 (6 bases). This clonotype was obtained from a woman in her thirties or forties with Graves' ophthalmopathy. The sequenced sample consisted of blood. CDR3 protein: CSVEAGTSTYEQYF. CDR3 DNA: TGCAGCGTTGAGGCGGGGACCTCGACCTACGAGCAGTACTTC.